This TCR beta chain was identified in a study of OX40 agonist ivuxolimab in advanced cancers. Study-level background: Ivuxolimab was a fully human IgG2 agonistic monoclonal antibody targeting the costimulatory receptor OX40 (CD134). The point of sequencing TCRbeta in the periphery was to test whether ivuxolimab changed TCR sequence diversity and drove clonal T-cell expansion. Intravenous ivuxolimab was administered to patients every 2 weeks at six dose levels: 0.01, 0.1, 0.3, 1.5, 3 and 10 mg/kg. In the dose-escalation cohort, approximately 83% of patients were male, and the mean age was 60 years with a range of about 20 to 80. Three dose-escalation patients achieved partial responses, one with hepatocellular carcinoma and two with cutaneous melanoma. The paper reports the monotherapy dose-escalation portion (N of about 47 patients) of the phase I ivuxolimab trial. Prior anti-PD-1, anti-PD-L1 or anti-CTLA-4 therapy was permitted, and 40% of dose-escalation patients had received checkpoint inhibitors. Of the 52 patients in dose escalation, about 20 had hepatocellular carcinoma, about 15 had melanoma, 9 had renal cell carcinoma and 9 had head and neck cancer. Study-wide conclusions, independent of this receptor: Low levels of normalized T-cell clonal expansion were also seen in some patients who did not respond. In the 0.1-3.0 mg/kg groups, partial responders were among the patients with the lowest normalized peripheral clonal expansion, particularly in CD8+ T cells. After ivuxolimab, expanded clones were on average more numerous among CD8+ T cells than among CD4+ T cells. The antigen specificity of the peripheral T cells that underwent clonal expansion was not determined. At doses from 0.1 to 3.0 mg/kg, clonal expansion was seen in both CD4+ and CD8+ blood T cells between baseline and week 6.

A note on this clone: This clone's antigen is unknown. Per-base qualities were not stored, and no clone one base away is much larger.

The trial excluded patients who had a history of autoimmune disease or who were on systemic immunosuppression. Peripheral blood for TCR sequencing was collected from all dose cohorts at baseline, on cycle 4 day 1, and on cycle 7 day 1. Samples came from an open-label, multicenter, first-in-human phase I dose-escalation trial of ivuxolimab. The trial enrolled adults with locally advanced or metastatic head and neck squamous cell, hepatocellular, melanoma or renal cell carcinoma. CD4+ and CD8+ T cells were sorted separately from peripheral blood before TCR sequencing. Genomic DNA was isolated from the sorted cells so that the TCRbeta CDR3 region could be sequenced. TCRbeta CDR3 regions were sequenced using the immunoSEQ Assay. Imported from immuneACCESS, the table was reduced by TCRdb to in-frame sequences with V and J called. These copies leave out some clones; in studies compared against another copy, an unresolved V gene accounts for under half, and the cause of the remainder is not known. The sample yields 8,500 to 9,500 clones; around three quarters were counted once. Together, the top ten hold 27% of the sample.

This receptor was obtained from an adult with an advanced solid tumor such as melanoma, head and neck, liver or kidney cancer. Sequenced here: CD4+ or CD8+ T cells sorted from blood, sampled in a trial of the OX40 agonist ivuxolimab.

The CDR3 sequence is CASSLDLVTGNTIYF. The base sequence is TGTGCCAGCAGCTTAGACCTAGTGACTGGAAACACCATATATTTT. The sequence is built from TRBV11-2 and TRBJ1-3, with the D gene not clear enough to name. CDR1 and CDR2, per the germline V gene, are SGHAT and FQNNGV. V and J are truncated by 0 bases and 2 bases respectively, leaving an intervening sequence of 8 bases. The CDR3 covers 15 residues, taking in both the cysteine and the phenylalanine. This entry keeps only the CDR3 DNA: 45 bases, framed from base 1.